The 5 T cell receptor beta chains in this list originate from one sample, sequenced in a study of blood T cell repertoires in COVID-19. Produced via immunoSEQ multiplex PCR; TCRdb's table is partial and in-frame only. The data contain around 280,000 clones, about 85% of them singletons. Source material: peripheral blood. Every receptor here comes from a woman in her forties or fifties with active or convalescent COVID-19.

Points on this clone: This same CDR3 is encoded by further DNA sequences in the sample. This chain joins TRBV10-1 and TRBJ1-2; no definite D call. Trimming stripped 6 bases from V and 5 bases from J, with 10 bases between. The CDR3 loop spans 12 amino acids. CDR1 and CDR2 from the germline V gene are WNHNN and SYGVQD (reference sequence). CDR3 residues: CASSDTSYGYTF. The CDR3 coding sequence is TGCGCCAGCAGCGACACAAGTTATGGCTACACCTTC.

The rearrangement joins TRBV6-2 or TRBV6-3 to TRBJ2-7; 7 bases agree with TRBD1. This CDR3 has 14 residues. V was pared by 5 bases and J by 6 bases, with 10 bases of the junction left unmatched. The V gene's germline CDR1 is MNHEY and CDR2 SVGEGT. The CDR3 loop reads CASSLGQPVVEQYF. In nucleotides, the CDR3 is TGTGCCAGCAGTCTGGGACAGCCTGTGGTCGAGCAGTACTTC.

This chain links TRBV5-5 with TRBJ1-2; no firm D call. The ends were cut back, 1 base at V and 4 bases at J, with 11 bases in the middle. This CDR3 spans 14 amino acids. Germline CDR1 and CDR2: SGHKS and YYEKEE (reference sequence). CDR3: CASSLRTEAYGYTF. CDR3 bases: TGTGCCAGCAGCTTGAGGACGGAGGCCTATGGCTACACCTTC.

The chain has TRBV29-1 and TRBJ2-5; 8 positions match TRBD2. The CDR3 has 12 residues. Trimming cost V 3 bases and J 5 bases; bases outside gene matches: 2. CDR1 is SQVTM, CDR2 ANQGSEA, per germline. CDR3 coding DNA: TGCAGCGTTGACGGGAGGGGGGAGACCCAGTACTTC. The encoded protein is CSVDGRGETQYF.

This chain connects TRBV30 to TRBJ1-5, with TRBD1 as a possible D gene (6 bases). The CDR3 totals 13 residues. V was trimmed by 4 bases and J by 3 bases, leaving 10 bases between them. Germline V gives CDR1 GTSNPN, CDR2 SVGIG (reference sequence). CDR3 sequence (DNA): TGTGCCTGGACCGGACAGATCAATCAGCCCCAGCATTTT. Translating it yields CAWTGQINQPQHF.